This passage covers 12 T cell receptor beta chains from one sample sequenced in a study of T-cell memory formation after mild COVID-19. TCRdb itself ran the 5' RACE reads through MiXCR, one entry per CDR3 protein. The sample carries about 340,000 distinct CDR3 sequences, approximately 15% recorded once. The sample comprised PBMCs or a T cell subset sorted from them (not recorded which). The receptor set was obtained from a man younger than 30 who had mild COVID-19 (a few samples of this study predate the infection). Cell type and time point are not known.

This clonotype appeared a few times. The rearrangement uses TRBV7-6 and TRBJ2-3, with unresolved D. Trimming stripped 5 bases from V and 6 bases from J, with 9 bases between. The germline V gene encodes CDR1 SGHVS and CDR2 FNYEAQ. The CDR3 extends over 12 amino acids. CDR3: CASSISEDTQYF. The CDR3 region has the DNA TGTGCCAGCAGCATTTCTGAGGATACGCAGTATTTT.

This clonotype was seen repeatedly, ten times or more. This sequence joins TRBV29-1 and TRBJ2-3; 8 positions match TRBD2. Trimming at V came to 8 bases and at J to 3 bases, leaving 7 bases not matched to a gene. The CDR3 has 13 amino acids. Germline V lookup: CDR1 SQVTM, CDR2 ANQGSEA. The CDR3 loop is CSTAGGMTDTQYF. For the CDR3, the DNA is TGCAGCACCGCGGGGGGCATGACAGATACGCAGTATTTT.

This clonotype has only a few counts. J is TRBJ2-5 and V is TRBV27; 9 bases map to TRBD2. The CDR3 extends over 15 amino acids. Per the germline V gene, CDR1 is MNHEY and CDR2 is SMNVEV (reference sequence). V was clipped by 4 bases and J by 7 bases; unmatched bases: 10. The CDR3 sequence: CASSSGVAGVVTQYF. CDR3 nucleotides: TGTGCCAGCAGTTCCGGGGTAGCGGGGGTAGTGACCCAGTACTTC.

This clonotype was counted many times. The V call is TRBV5-1, the J call TRBJ2-5, with 11 nucleotides matching TRBD2. Germline CDR1 SGHRS, CDR2 YFSETQ. The junction had 3 bases not matched to a gene; V was cut back by 3 bases and J by 2 bases. The CDR3 runs to 15 residues. The CDR3 bases are TGCGCCAGCAGCTACGGGACTAGCGGTCAAGAGACCCAGTACTTC. Amino acids: CASSYGTSGQETQYF.

This clonotype has only a few counts. This chain joins TRBV12-3 or TRBV12-4 and TRBJ2-7; D could derive from TRBD1 or TRBD2 (5 bases each). Trimming removed 3 bases at V and 2 bases at J, with 8 bases between. The CDR3 is 13 amino acids. CDR3 residues: CASSFQGPYEQYF. In nucleotides, the CDR3 is TGTGCCAGCAGTTTTCAGGGACCCTACGAGCAGTACTTC.

This clonotype was detected only a few times. The chain employs TRBV7-2 and TRBJ1-5; D is uncertain. The CDR3 loop spans 15 amino acids. The V and J ends lost 4 bases and 0 bases respectively, with 10 bases between them. Germline assignment: CDR1 SGHTA and CDR2 FQGNSA. CDR3 coding DNA: TGTGCCAGCAGCTCCGGCGGGTATAGCAATCAGCCCCAGCATTTT. Protein sequence: CASSSGGYSNQPQHF.

This clonotype came up many times. The rearrangement uses TRBV7-9 and TRBJ2-5; D not resolved. Germline V gene data show CDR1 as SEHNR and CDR2 as FQNEAQ (reference sequence). The CDR3 length is 12 residues. The ends were cut back, 6 bases at V and 10 bases at J, with 15 bases in the middle. CDR3 bases: TGTGCCAGCAGTTCGGATGCAAGGGACCAGTACTTC. It yields the protein CASSSDARDQYF.

This clonotype was detected a few times. The V and J genes are TRBV19 and TRBJ2-3; D is unclear. Germline CDR1 LNHDA, CDR2 SQIVND (reference sequence). Trimming took off 4 bases at V and 0 bases at J, with 8 bases between the two ends. The CDR3 is 14 amino acids. CDR3: CASSTQESTDTQYF. In nucleotides, the CDR3 is TGTGCCAGTAGTACCCAGGAGAGCACAGATACGCAGTATTTT.

The V call is TRBV5-1, the J call TRBJ1-6; no firm D call. V lost 0 bases, J lost 9 bases, and 10 bases lay in between. Germline V CDR1 and CDR2: SGHRS, YFSETQ. CDR3 length: 14 residues. CDR3: CASSLVESSSPLHF. The CDR3 nucleotides are TGCGCCAGCAGCTTGGTGGAATCTTCTTCACCCCTCCACTTT. The entire variable domain, with the rest obtained from reference TRBV5-1 and TRBJ1-6, is as follows: KAGVTQTPRYLIKTRGQQVTLSCSPISGHRSVSWYQQTPGQGLQFLFEYFSETQRNKGNFPGRFSGRQFSNSRSEMNVSTLELGDSALYLCASSLVESSSPLHFGNGTRLTVT.

This sequence joins TRBV12-3 or TRBV12-4 and TRBJ1-2; TRBD1 is a possible D gene (5 bases). Trimming removed 5 bases at V and 3 bases at J, with 22 bases between. This CDR3 has 17 residues. The CDR3: CASSTARATGYDYGYTF. As DNA, the CDR3 is TGTGCCAGCAGTACTGCCCGGGCAACAGGCTATGACTATGGCTACACCTTC.

This chain links TRBV6-5 with TRBJ2-1, with TRBD2 matching 13 bases. Germline CDR1 MNHEY, CDR2 SVGAGI. This CDR3 has 15 residues. Losses at the gene ends were 6 bases for V and 9 bases for J; bases not matched to a gene: 8. The CDR3 coding sequence is TGTGCCAGCAGGTTCACTAGCGGGGGGGCTAGTGAGCAGTTCTTC. This sequence encodes CASRFTSGGASEQFF.

The rearrangement joins TRBV28 to TRBJ2-7; D ambiguous. Germline CDR1 and CDR2: MDHEN and SYDVKM. CDR3 length equals 13 residues. The V gene lost 8 bases and the J gene lost 2 bases, with 13 bases spanning the gap. CDR3 region: CASLRRSPYEQYV. The CDR3 DNA reads as TGTGCCAGCCTCCGGCGGTCACCCTACGAGCAGTACGTC.